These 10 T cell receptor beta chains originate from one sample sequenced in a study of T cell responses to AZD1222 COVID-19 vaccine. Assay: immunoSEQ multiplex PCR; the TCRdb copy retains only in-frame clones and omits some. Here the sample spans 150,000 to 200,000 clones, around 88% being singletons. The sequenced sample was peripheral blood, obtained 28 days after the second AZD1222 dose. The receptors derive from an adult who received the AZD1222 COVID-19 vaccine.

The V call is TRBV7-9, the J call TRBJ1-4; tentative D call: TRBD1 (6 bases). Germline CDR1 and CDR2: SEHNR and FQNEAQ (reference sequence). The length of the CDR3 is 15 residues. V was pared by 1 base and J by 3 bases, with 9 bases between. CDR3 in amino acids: CASSLVGGPNEKLFF. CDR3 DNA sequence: TGTGCCAGCAGCTTAGTCGGGGGCCCTAATGAAAAACTGTTTTTT.

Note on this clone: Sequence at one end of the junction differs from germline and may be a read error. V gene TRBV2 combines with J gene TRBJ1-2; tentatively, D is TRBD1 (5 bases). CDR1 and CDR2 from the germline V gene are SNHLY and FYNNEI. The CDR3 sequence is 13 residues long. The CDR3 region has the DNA TGTGCCGGCAGGGAGGGGACGTACAATGGCTACACCTTC. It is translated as CAGREGTYNGYTF.

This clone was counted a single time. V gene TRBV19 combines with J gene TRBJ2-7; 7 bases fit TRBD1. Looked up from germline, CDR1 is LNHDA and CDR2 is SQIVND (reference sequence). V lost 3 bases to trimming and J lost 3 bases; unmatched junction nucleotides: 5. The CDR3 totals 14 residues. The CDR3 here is CASSILDRRYEQYF. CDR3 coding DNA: TGTGCCAGTAGTATTTTGGACAGGCGCTACGAGCAGTACTTC.

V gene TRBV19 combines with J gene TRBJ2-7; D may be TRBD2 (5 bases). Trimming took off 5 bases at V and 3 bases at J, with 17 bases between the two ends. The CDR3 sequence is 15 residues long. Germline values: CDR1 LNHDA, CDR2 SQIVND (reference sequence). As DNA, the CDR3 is TGTGCCAGTAGTCCGAAACTCGGACGGGGCTACGAGCAGTACTTC. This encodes CASSPKLGRGYEQYF.

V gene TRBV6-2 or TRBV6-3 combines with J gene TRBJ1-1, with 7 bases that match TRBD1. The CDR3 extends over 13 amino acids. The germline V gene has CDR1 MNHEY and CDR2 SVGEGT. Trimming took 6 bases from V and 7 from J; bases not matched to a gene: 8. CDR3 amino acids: CASSRDRVGEAFF. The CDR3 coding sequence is TGTGCCAGCAGCAGAGACAGGGTGGGTGAAGCTTTCTTT.

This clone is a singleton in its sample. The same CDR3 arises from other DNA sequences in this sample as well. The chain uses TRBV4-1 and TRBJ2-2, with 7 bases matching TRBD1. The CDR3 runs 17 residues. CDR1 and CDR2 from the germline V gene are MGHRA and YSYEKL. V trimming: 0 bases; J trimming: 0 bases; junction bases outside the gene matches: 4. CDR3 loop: CASSQDRDSANTGELFF. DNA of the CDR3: TGCGCCAGCAGCCAAGATAGGGACAGCGCGAACACCGGGGAGCTGTTTTTT.

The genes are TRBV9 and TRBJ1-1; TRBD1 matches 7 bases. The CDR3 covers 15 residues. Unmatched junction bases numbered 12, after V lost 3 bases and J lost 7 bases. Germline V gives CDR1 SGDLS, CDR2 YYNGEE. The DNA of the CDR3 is TGTGCCAGCAGCGCATTTCCCGGGACAGAAGGTGAAGCTTTCTTT. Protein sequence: CASSAFPGTEGEAFF. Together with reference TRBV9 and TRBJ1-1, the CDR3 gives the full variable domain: DSGVTQTPKHLITATGQRVTLRCSPRSGDLSVYWYQQSLDQGLQFLIQYYNGEERAKGNILERFSAQQFPDLHSELNLSSLELGDSALYFCASSAFPGTEGEAFFGQGTRLTVV.

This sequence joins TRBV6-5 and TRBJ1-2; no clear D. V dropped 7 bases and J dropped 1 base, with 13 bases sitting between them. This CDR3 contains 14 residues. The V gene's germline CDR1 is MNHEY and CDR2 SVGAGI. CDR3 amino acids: CASTRIGFNYGYTF. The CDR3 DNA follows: TGTGCCAGCACCAGGATAGGGTTTAACTATGGCTACACCTTC.

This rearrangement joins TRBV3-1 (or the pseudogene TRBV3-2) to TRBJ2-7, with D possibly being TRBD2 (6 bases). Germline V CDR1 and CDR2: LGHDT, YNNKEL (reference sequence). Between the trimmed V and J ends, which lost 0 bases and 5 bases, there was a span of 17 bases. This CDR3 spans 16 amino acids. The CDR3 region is CASSQDPGRLANEQYF. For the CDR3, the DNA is TGTGCCAGCAGCCAAGATCCTGGGAGGTTGGCTAACGAGCAGTACTTC.

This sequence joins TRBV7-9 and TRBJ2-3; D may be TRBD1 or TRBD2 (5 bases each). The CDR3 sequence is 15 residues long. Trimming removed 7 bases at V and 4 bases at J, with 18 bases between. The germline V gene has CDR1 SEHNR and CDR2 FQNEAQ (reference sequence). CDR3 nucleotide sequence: TGTGCCAGCACCTCGGGGCAGTCTAAGCCAGATACGCAGTATTTT. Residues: CASTSGQSKPDTQYF.